Below, 23 T cell receptor beta chains from the same sample are listed, as sequenced in a study of blood T cell repertoires in COVID-19. The table came from immunoSEQ multiplex PCR; TCRdb's copy has only in-frame clones and leaves some out. The sample has 290,000 or so clones, around 84% seen once; the top ten hold 1% to 1.5%. The sample comprised peripheral blood. These receptor sequences come from a man between 65 and 85 years old with acute or convalescent COVID-19.

The rearrangement joins TRBV2 to TRBJ1-6; 7 bases line up with TRBD1. Unmatched junction bases numbered 7, after V lost 6 bases and J lost 8 bases. The CDR3 has 14 amino acids. The germline gives CDR1 SNHLY, CDR2 FYNNEI. The CDR3, as DNA: TGTGCCAGCAGGCTGACCACAGGGGATTCACCCCTCCACTTT. It encodes CASRLTTGDSPLHF.

The chain employs TRBV4-2 and TRBJ2-1; 8 bases are shared with TRBD2. The junction had 5 bases not matched to a gene; V was cut back by 4 bases and J by 6 bases. In germline, CDR1 is LGHNA, CDR2 YNFKEQ. The CDR3 extends over 14 amino acids. The CDR3: CASSRSGGGNEQFF. Here the CDR3 DNA reads TGTGCCAGCAGCCGAAGCGGGGGAGGCAATGAGCAGTTCTTC.

The CDR3 region has the DNA TGTGCCAGCTCTACCGACAGGGGCACTGAAGCTTTCTTT. Its protein product is CASSTDRGTEAFF. This sequence joins TRBV18 and TRBJ1-1; 8 bases match TRBD1. V gave up 6 bases and J gave up 4 bases; unmatched junction bases: 4. The CDR3 has 13 amino acids. Germline V gene sequence: CDR1 KGHSH, CDR2 LQKENI.

This chain uses TRBV7-2 with TRBJ2-1, with D perhaps TRBD2 (6 bases). The CDR3 is 16 amino acids. With 6 bases removed from V and 0 bases from J, the gap between germline ends came to 15 bases. From germline, CDR1 is SGHTA and CDR2 FQGNSA. The CDR3 DNA sequence: TGTGCCAGCAGGGGAACGGGGCGGGGCTCCTACAATGAGCAGTTCTTC. Translating it yields CASRGTGRGSYNEQFF.

The rearrangement joins TRBV27 to TRBJ1-6; the D is unclear. Germline lookup yields CDR1 MNHEY and CDR2 SMNVEV (reference sequence). Between the trimmed V and J ends, which lost 5 bases and 8 bases, there was a span of 16 bases. The CDR3 is 15 amino acids. CDR3 amino acids: CASSTTQKIDSPLHF. As DNA, the CDR3 is TGTGCCAGCAGTACGACACAGAAGATCGATTCACCCCTCCACTTT.

A word on this clone: Other DNA sequences within the sample encode an identical CDR3. The chain links TRBV29-1 to TRBJ2-1; TRBD2 is a possible D gene (6 bases). V lost 6 bases to trimming and J lost 8 bases, with 8 bases between them. The CDR3 sequence is 10 residues long. Looked up from germline, CDR1 is SQVTM and CDR2 is ANQGSEA. This CDR3 reads CSVREYEQFF. For the CDR3, the DNA is TGCAGCGTCCGGGAGTATGAGCAGTTCTTC.

The chain has TRBV5-1 and TRBJ2-1, with 10 bases fitting TRBD2. Germline CDR1 SGHRS, CDR2 YFSETQ. This CDR3 contains 14 residues. After removal of 4 bases from V and 6 bases from J, the junction contained 4 bases not matched to a gene. The CDR3 DNA follows: TGCGCCAGCAGCCCGGGACTAGCGCTCAATGAGCAGTTCTTC. Encoded protein: CASSPGLALNEQFF.

This clone occurred a few times. The chain joins TRBV7-8 to TRBJ2-4, with TRBD2 matching over 12 bases. The length of the CDR3 is 16 residues. The J segment lost 6 bases and the V segment lost 2 bases, leaving 5 bases of the junction unmatched. Germline values: CDR1 SGHVS, CDR2 FQNEAQ. CDR3 coding DNA: TGTGCCAGCAGCTTAAGTCTAGCGGGAGGGAGAAACATTCAGTACTTC. It yields the protein CASSLSLAGGRNIQYF.

This clone was found a few times. The V gene is TRBV3-1 (or the pseudogene TRBV3-2), the J gene TRBJ1-1; D possibly corresponds to TRBD1 (6 bases). V was clipped by 4 bases and J by 5 bases, with 20 bases between them. The CDR3 length is 16 residues. From germline, CDR1 is LGHDT and CDR2 YNNKEL (reference sequence). The CDR3 is CASSPAGGLMRTEAFF. The CDR3 DNA follows: TGTGCCAGCAGCCCAGCCGGGGGGCTTATGAGGACTGAAGCTTTCTTT.

The chain carries TRBV19 and TRBJ1-6, with 10 nucleotides matching TRBD1. J gave up 7 bases and V 8 bases, and 2 bases lay outside the gene matches. This CDR3 is 13 amino acids long. CDR1 and CDR2 from the germline V gene are LNHDA and SQIVND (reference sequence). The CDR3 loop reads CASQDRGNSPLHF. The CDR3 DNA sequence: TGTGCCAGTCAGGACAGGGGGAATTCACCCCTCCACTTT.

The rearrangement joins TRBV28 to TRBJ2-2; 8 bases are shared with TRBD2. Germline V gene data show CDR1 as MDHEN and CDR2 as SYDVKM. V lost 6 bases to trimming and J lost 7 bases; unmatched junction nucleotides: 7. The CDR3 is 14 amino acids. CDR3 in amino acids: CASSPHSGGGELFF. CDR3 in DNA: TGTGCCAGCAGCCCCCACAGCGGGGGCGGGGAGCTGTTTTTT.

The chain carries TRBV16 and TRBJ1-3, with D unclear. V gave up 1 base and J gave up 1 base, with 11 bases separating them. The CDR3 has 16 amino acids. The germline V gene encodes CDR1 KGHSY and CDR2 FQNENV. The DNA for the CDR3 is TGTGCCAGCAGCCAATTAACAGTTCGTTCTGGAAACACCATATATTTT. It codes for CASSQLTVRSGNTIYF.

The rearrangement links TRBV28 to TRBJ2-3; TRBD1 agrees at 9 bases. The CDR3 is 16 residues long. The V segment lost 4 bases and the J segment 4 bases; nucleotides outside the gene matches: 9. The germline gives CDR1 MDHEN, CDR2 SYDVKM. CDR3 region: CASSSQGTGHPDTQYF. CDR3 sequence (DNA): TGTGCCAGCAGTTCCCAGGGGACAGGGCATCCAGATACGCAGTATTTT. The entire variable domain, with the rest obtained from reference TRBV28 and TRBJ2-3, is as follows: DVKVTQSSRYLVKRTGEKVFLECVQDMDHENMFWYRQDPGLGLRLIYFSYDVKMKEKGDIPEGYSVSREKKERFSLILESASTNQTSMYLCASSSQGTGHPDTQYFGPGTRLTVL.

Written as DNA, the CDR3 is TGTGCCAGCAGTATGGGTGGCCTGAGCGGGAGGGCCGGGGGGCAGTACTTC. This translates into CASSMGGLSGRAGGQYF. The rearrangement links TRBV5-4 to TRBJ2-7, with 10 bases lining up with TRBD2. The CDR3 extends over 17 amino acids. CDR1 SGHNT and CDR2 YYREEE come from the germline V gene (reference sequence). V was clipped by 5 bases and J by 9 bases; unmatched bases: 20.

This clone has only a few counts. The CDR3 DNA follows: TGTGCCTGGAGACTAGCGGGAGGCGGAGCCAAAAACATTCAGTACTTC. Translation gives CAWRLAGGGAKNIQYF. V usage is TRBV30 and J usage is TRBJ2-4; 12 nucleotides line up with TRBD2. Germline assignment: CDR1 GTSNPN and CDR2 SVGIG (reference sequence). The CDR3 runs 16 residues. J lost 0 bases, V lost 3 bases, and 3 bases had no gene match. Using reference TRBV30 and TRBJ2-4 for the parts outside the CDR3, the full variable domain is SQTIHQWPATLVQPVGSPLSLECTVEGTSNPNLYWYRQAAGRGLQLLFYSVGIGQISSEVPQNLSASRPQDRQFILSSKKLLLSDSGFYLCAWRLAGGGAKNIQYFGAGTRLSVL.

The chain employs TRBV24-1 and TRBJ2-7; a possible D gene is TRBD1 (6 bases). The CDR3 spans 15 residues. Trimming removed 9 bases at V and 4 bases at J, with 21 bases between. Germline loops: CDR1 KGHDR, CDR2 SFDVKD. The CDR3 DNA sequence: TGTGCCACCCAGCGTTTGCAGGGGCGCAGGTACGAGCAGTACTTC. Encoded protein: CATQRLQGRRYEQYF.

The CDR3 DNA reads as TGTGCCACCACCCGCGGGGCCCTATCCTACAATGAGCAGTTCTTC. This codes for CATTRGALSYNEQFF. The chain employs TRBV19 and TRBJ2-1, with a tentative D call TRBD2 (6 bases). Germline V gives CDR1 LNHDA, CDR2 SQIVND (reference sequence). This CDR3 is built from 15 residues. Deletions cut 10 bases from V and 1 base from J, with 17 bases between.

V and J are TRBV9 and TRBJ2-2; possibly TRBD1 for D (6 bases). V gave up 3 bases and J gave up 3 bases, with 18 bases separating them. The CDR3 spans 17 residues. The germline gives CDR1 SGDLS, CDR2 YYNGEE. The CDR3 sequence: CASSARSGTYYTGELFF. The CDR3 DNA reads as TGTGCCAGCAGCGCCCGTTCCGGGACATACTACACCGGGGAGCTGTTTTTT.

The chain has TRBV12-3 or TRBV12-4 and TRBJ1-2; 9 bases align to TRBD1. Germline trimming cut 8 bases from V and 4 bases from J; bases unmatched to any gene: 2. The CDR3 extends over 12 amino acids. The CDR3: CASGTGSYGYTF. Here the CDR3 DNA reads TGTGCCAGCGGGACAGGGAGCTATGGCTACACCTTC.

This chain uses TRBV25-1 with TRBJ1-1, with unresolved D. There are 15 residues in the CDR3. V lost 7 bases and J 3 bases, leaving 18 bases between the germline ends. Germline V gene sequence: CDR1 MGHDK, CDR2 SYGVNS. The CDR3 sequence is CASTPRGRPDTEAFF. CDR3 nucleotides: TGTGCCAGCACCCCGAGAGGGAGACCCGACACTGAAGCTTTCTTT.

This chain joins TRBV6-5 and TRBJ2-7; 10 bases line up with TRBD1. V lost 6 bases, J lost 4 bases, and 9 bases stayed unmatched. Looked up from germline, CDR1 is MNHEY and CDR2 is SVGAGI. This CDR3 contains 15 residues. The CDR3 loop is CASRGRTGGVYEQYF. The CDR3 region has the DNA TGTGCCAGCAGGGGTAGGACAGGGGGAGTTTACGAGCAGTACTTC.

This clone turned up a few times. The chain employs TRBV18 and TRBJ1-1; D is perhaps TRBD1 (6 bases). V shed 3 bases and J shed 4 bases, with 9 bases lying between them. This CDR3 is 13 amino acids long. CDR1 and CDR2 (germline): KGHSH, LQKENI. CDR3 amino acids: CASSPTGFTEAFF. The DNA of the CDR3 is TGTGCCAGCTCACCTACAGGGTTCACTGAAGCTTTCTTT.

A few counts support this clone. V is TRBV7-3 and J is TRBJ1-5; D uncertain. Germline loops: CDR1 SGHTA, CDR2 FQGTGA. There are 13 residues in the CDR3. Between the trimmed V and J ends, which lost 4 bases and 3 bases, there was a span of 7 bases. The CDR3 DNA reads TGTGCCAGCAGCTCCGAGTACAATCAGCCCCAGCATTTT. Translating gives CASSSEYNQPQHF. The variable domain in full, with the rest retrieved from reference TRBV7-3 and TRBJ1-5, is GAGVSQTPSNKVTEKGKYVELRCDPISGHTALYWYRQSLGQGPEFLIYFQGTGAADDSGLPNDRFFAVRPEGSVSTLKIQRTERGDSAVYLCASSSEYNQPQHFGDGTRLSIL.